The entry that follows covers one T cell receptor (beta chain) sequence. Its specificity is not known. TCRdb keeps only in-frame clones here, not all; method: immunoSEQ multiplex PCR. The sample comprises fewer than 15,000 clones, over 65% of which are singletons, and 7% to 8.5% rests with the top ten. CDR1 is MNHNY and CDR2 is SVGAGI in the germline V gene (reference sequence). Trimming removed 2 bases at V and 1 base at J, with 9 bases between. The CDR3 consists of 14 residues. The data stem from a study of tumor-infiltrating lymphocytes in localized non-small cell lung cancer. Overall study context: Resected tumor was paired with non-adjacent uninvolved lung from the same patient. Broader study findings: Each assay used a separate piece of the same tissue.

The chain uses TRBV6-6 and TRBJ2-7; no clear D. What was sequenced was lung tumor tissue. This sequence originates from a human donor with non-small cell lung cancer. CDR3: CASSYEAVSYEQYF. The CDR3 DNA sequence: TGTGCCAGCAGTTACGAGGCAGTATCCTACGAGCAGTACTTC.